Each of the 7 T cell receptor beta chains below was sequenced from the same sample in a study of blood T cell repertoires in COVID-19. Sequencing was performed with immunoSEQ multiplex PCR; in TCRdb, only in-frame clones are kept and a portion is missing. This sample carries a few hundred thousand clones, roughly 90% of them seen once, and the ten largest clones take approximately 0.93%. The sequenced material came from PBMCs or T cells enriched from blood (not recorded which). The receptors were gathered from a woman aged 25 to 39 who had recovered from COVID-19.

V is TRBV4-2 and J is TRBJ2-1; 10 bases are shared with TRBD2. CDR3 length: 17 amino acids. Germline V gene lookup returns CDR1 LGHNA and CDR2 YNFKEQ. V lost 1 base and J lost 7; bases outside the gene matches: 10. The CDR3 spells CASSQAPGLANLNEQFF. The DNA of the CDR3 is TGTGCCAGCAGCCAAGCACCGGGACTAGCGAATCTAAATGAGCAGTTCTTC.

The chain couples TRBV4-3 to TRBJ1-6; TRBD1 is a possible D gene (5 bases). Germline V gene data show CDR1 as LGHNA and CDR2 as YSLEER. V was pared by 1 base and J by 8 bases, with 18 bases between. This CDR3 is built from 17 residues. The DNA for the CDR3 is TGCGCCAGCAGCCAAGTCAGTGCAGCCAGGGTTGATTCACCCCTCCACTTT. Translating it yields CASSQVSAARVDSPLHF.

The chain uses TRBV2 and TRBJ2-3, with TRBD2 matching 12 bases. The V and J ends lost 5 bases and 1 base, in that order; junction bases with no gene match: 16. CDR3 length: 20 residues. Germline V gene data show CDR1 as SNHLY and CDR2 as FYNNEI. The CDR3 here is CASSYRLAGARVRRTDTQYF. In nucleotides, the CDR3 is TGTGCCAGCAGTTATCGACTAGCGGGGGCCCGGGTCCGCCGCACAGATACGCAGTATTTT.

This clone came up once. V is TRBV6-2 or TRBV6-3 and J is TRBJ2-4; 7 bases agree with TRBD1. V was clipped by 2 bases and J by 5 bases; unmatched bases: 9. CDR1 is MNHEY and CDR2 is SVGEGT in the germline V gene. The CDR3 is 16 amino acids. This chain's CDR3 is CASSYRAPGGQNIQYF. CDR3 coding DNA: TGTGCCAGCAGTTACCGGGCACCAGGGGGACAAAACATTCAGTACTTC.

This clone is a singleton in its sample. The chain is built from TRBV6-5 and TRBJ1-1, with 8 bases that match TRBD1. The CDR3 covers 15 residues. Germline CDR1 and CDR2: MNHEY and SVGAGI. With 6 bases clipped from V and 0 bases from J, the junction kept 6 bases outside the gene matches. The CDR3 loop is CASRKDRDVNTEAFF. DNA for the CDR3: TGTGCCAGCAGAAAGGACAGGGACGTGAACACTGAAGCTTTCTTT.

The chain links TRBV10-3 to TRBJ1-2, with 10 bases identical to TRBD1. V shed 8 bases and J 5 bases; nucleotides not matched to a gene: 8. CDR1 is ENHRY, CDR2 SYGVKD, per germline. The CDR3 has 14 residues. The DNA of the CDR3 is TGTGCCATCCAACCCGGGACAGGGGAATATGGCTACACCTTC. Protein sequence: CAIQPGTGEYGYTF.

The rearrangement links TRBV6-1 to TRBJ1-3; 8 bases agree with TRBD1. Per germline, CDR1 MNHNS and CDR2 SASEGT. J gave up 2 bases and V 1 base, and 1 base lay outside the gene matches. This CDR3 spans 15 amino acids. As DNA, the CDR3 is TGTGCCAGCAGTGAAGGGACAGGGCCTGGAAACACCATATATTTT. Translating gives CASSEGTGPGNTIYF.